This entry is about one T cell receptor beta chain. Its antigen remains undetermined. One base away there is no much larger clone; base qualities are not given. Libraries were built with 5' RACE. The sequencer was an Illumina HiSeq 2000. A universal primer binding site was added through template switching, and the final cDNA carried a unique molecular identifier so that TCR cDNA molecules could be counted accurately. Specific primers in the conserved constant-segment region were used to synthesize first-strand cDNA for the TCR alpha and beta chains. To control for contamination, every cDNA library was double barcoded, receiving both a SMART-Mk sample barcode and Illumina barcodes. TruSeq adapter sequences, together with Illumina sample barcodes, were added in two successive PCR steps. The TCR alpha and beta cDNA libraries were sequenced on the Illumina HiSeq platform using custom primers. On the authors' methods: MiGEC was used to process raw reads and extract unique molecular identifiers, and MiXCR was used to find CDR3 positions. Recombination models were inferred per individual with the repgenHMM and IGoR tools using an EM algorithm. The analysis of shared clonotypes was done with the tcR package in R, with sharing normalized by the product of cloneset sizes. Out-of-frame nonproductive sequences were analyzed to study raw recombination free of thymic and clonal selection effects. TCRdb cleaned the public reads at Q25 with fastp, built clones with MiXCR and kept in-frame beta chains. Each record represents a unique CDR3 protein, reported with the most common genes and DNA among its rows. These V and J calls rely on TCRdb rather than the paper's analysis. The sample has 500,000 to 550,000 distinct CDR3 sequences on record, around 22% of them singletons. The top ten constitute roughly 0.5% of the sample.

Per the germline V gene, MGHRA is the CDR1 and YSYEKL is the CDR2. A distance of 8 bases separates the germline ends of V and J, which lose 2 bases and 1 base respectively. Including cysteine and phenylalanine, the CDR3 has 15 amino acids. The read is trimmed to its CDR3 DNA, 45 bases read in frame from base 1. This entry comes from a study of identical twins (dated by TCRdb to 2016 to 2018). The study in broad terms: The study deep-sequenced TCR alpha and beta repertoires from monozygotic twins, unrelated adults of various ages and cord blood to test whether fetal clonotypes persist. To rule out contamination, the twin experiments were replicated at different times with different library preparation protocols. The investigation overall reported the following: Zero-insertion analyses could be partly confounded by invariant T cells such as MAIT and iNKT, although diverse VJ usage argued against such confounding for most clonotypes. Out-of-frame TCR alpha sharing in monozygotic twins was systematically underestimated by recombination models, whereas sharing between unrelated individuals was in agreement with the recombination models. Compared with coincidental sharing between unrelated individuals, out-of-frame TCR alpha sequences shared between twins had an excess of sequences with low generation probability. Fewer insertions were carried by abundant cord blood beta clonotypes; a weaker similar trend was observed in young adult naive repertoires, while no such trend was observed in memory repertoires. Conclusions relied on cross-sectional statistical analysis, since the same donors could not be followed over many years. In beta out-of-frame sequences, excess twin sharing was weaker, because having fewer shared sequences lowered the signal-to-noise ratio.

Every donor was a healthy Caucasian. Three pairs of female monozygotic twins, all aged roughly 18 to 30 years, were included in the twin cohort. Positive isolation kits from Invitrogen were used to isolate CD4+ and CD8+ T cell populations. The sample also formed part of further work on yellow fever vaccine responses in identical twins. That second publication adds: The T cell response to vaccination in identical twins was reported by the authors to appear partly convergent and partly personalized. Focusing on identical twins, the study followed the T cell clones that responded to the vaccine, and did so with precision.

The chain joins TRBV4-1 to TRBJ2-2, with the D gene uncertain. Specimen: CD4+ T cells sorted from blood. The sequence came from a young woman in good health. Here the CDR3 is given as CASSQTNQNTGELFF. The DNA sequence reads TGCGCCAGCAGCCAAACCAACCAGAACACCGGGGAGCTGTTTTTT.